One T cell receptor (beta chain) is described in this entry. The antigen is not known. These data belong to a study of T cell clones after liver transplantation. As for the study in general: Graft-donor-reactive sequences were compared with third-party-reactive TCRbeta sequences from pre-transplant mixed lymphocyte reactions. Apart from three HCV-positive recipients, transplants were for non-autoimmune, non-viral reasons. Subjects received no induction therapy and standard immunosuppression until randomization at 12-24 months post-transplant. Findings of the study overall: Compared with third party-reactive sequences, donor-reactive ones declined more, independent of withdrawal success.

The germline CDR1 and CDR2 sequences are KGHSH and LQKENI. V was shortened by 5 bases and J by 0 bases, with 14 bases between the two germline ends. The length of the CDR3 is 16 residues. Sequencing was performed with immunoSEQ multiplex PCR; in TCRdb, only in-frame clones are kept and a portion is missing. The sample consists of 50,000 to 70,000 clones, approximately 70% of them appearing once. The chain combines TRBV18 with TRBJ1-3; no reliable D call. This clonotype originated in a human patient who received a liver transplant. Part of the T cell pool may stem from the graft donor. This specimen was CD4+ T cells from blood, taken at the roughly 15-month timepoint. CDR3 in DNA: TGTGCCAGCTCAGACTTCGACGCTAGCTCTGGAAACACCATATATTTT. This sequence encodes CASSDFDASSGNTIYF.